This TCR beta chain was obtained from a study of liver allograft versus peripheral blood T cells. Study details: Within transplanted livers, the T cell receptor repertoires were examined and compared against the repertoires present in the peripheral blood of liver transplant recipients.

The V and J ends lost 7 bases and 3 bases, in that order; junction bases with no gene match: 5. CDR1 and CDR2 from the germline V gene are MNHNS and SASEGT. This CDR3 has 13 residues. This clonotype is labeled as medium-sized. Its cognate antigen is unknown. Overall study results and limits: Repertoires of T cell receptors that resided inside liver allografts reportedly differed from those in peripheral blood.

TCRdb re-called the reads through MiXCR, storing one row per CDR3 protein. This table holds approximately 6,100 distinct CDR3 sequences, 14% found once. This chain links TRBV6-1 with TRBJ2-7; 8 positions match TRBD1. The TCR comes from a human patient who had a liver transplant. Some of the T cells might come from the graft donor. The CDR3 coding sequence is TGTGCCAGCAACGGACAGGGATACTACGAGCAGTACTTC. Amino acids: CASNGQGYYEQYF.